This section outlines one T cell receptor (beta chain) sequence together with its context. This entry comes from a study of T cell responses to AZD1222 COVID-19 vaccine. Assay: immunoSEQ multiplex PCR; the TCRdb copy retains only in-frame clones and omits some. The sample shows 100,000 to 150,000 clones, roughly 90% of them seen only once. Germline values: CDR1 MDHEN, CDR2 SYDVKM. Trimming at V came to 4 bases and at J to 4 bases, leaving 5 bases not matched to a gene. The CDR3 length is 14 residues. The rearrangement links TRBV28 to TRBJ2-3, with TRBD2 identical over 7 bases. The sample consisted of peripheral blood, taken on day 0 of AZD1222 vaccination. This TCR derives from an adult in good health. CDR3 sequence: CASSSAGDADTQYF. The CDR3 DNA follows: TGTGCCAGCAGTTCCGCGGGAGACGCAGATACGCAGTATTTT.